These 20 T cell receptor beta chains came from one sample sequenced in a study of CD8 T cells in ankylosing spondylitis. TCRdb fed the 5' RACE reads into MiXCR, producing one record per CDR3 protein. Of about 130,000 distinct CDR3 sequences in the sample, around 10% were seen once. The specimen was blood, either unsorted or a sorted T cell fraction (not recorded which). These receptor sequences come from a female donor with ankylosing spondylitis or in good health (not recorded which).

This clonotype was recorded at least ten times. The chain carries TRBV20-1 and TRBJ2-1, with D tentatively TRBD1 (5 bases). V was cut by 1 base and J by 12 bases, with 13 bases left in between. The CDR3 covers 12 residues. Looked up from germline, CDR1 is DFQATT and CDR2 is SNEGSKA (reference sequence). The CDR3 region is CSARGTLSRQFF. For the CDR3, the DNA is TGCAGTGCTAGAGGGACACTCTCTCGGCAGTTCTTC.

This clonotype was observed many times. This sequence joins TRBV20-1 and TRBJ2-3; D is unresolved. Germline assignment: CDR1 DFQATT and CDR2 SNEGSKA (reference sequence). CDR3 length: 13 amino acids. Trimming stripped 1 base from V and 5 bases from J, with 10 bases between. CDR3 in DNA: TGCAGTGCTAGAGCGGCCATGGGAGATACGCAGTATTTT. It yields the protein CSARAAMGDTQYF.

This clonotype was seen many times. The chain links TRBV18 to TRBJ2-1; D is undetermined. V was cut by 3 bases and J by 4 bases, with 10 bases left in between. The CDR3 is 14 amino acids. The germline V gene has CDR1 KGHSH and CDR2 LQKENI. The CDR3: CASSPSSDYNEQFF. As DNA, the CDR3 is TGTGCCAGCTCACCGAGTTCTGATTACAATGAGCAGTTCTTC.

This clonotype was counted a few times. The chain joins TRBV18 to TRBJ2-7; TRBD1 matches at 9 bases. The ends lost 3 bases at V and 1 base at J; junction bases unmatched: 4. The germline gives CDR1 KGHSH, CDR2 LQKENI. This CDR3 has 15 amino acids. The CDR3 DNA is TGTGCCAGCTCACCCGGGACAGGGAGTTCCTACGAGCAGTACTTC. Its protein is CASSPGTGSSYEQYF.

There are many counts of this clonotype. The chain joins TRBV2 to TRBJ2-2; D remains unclear. Germline values: CDR1 SNHLY, CDR2 FYNNEI. The CDR3 runs 13 residues. V lost 8 bases and J 1 base, leaving 8 bases between the germline ends. CDR3 sequence reads: CASGQRNTGELFF. As DNA, the CDR3 is TGTGCCAGCGGCCAGAGGAACACCGGGGAGCTGTTTTTT.

This clonotype was observed many times. V and J are TRBV7-9 and TRBJ1-3; D unclear. V lost 8 bases to trimming and J lost 1 base, with 12 bases between them. The CDR3 contains 14 residues. CDR1 SEHNR and CDR2 FQNEAQ come from the germline V gene (reference sequence). CDR3 DNA: TGTGCCAGCGATGGGATTTTGTCTGGAAACACCATATATTTT. This sequence encodes CASDGILSGNTIYF.

This clonotype was observed at least ten times. This chain connects TRBV5-1 to TRBJ1-1; TRBD1 agrees at 8 bases. The germline gives CDR1 SGHRS, CDR2 YFSETQ. CDR3 length: 14 amino acids. Trimming cost V 7 bases and J 7 bases; bases outside gene matches: 12. CDR3 sequence reads: CASRLGLQGVEAFF. CDR3 nucleotides: TGCGCCAGCCGACTGGGGTTACAGGGGGTTGAAGCTTTCTTT.

The sample holds many counts of this clonotype. J is TRBJ2-1 and V is TRBV29-1; the match to TRBD2 covers 13 bases. Germline V gene lookup returns CDR1 SQVTM and CDR2 ANQGSEA. The CDR3 contains 13 residues. The junction had 3 bases not matched to a gene; V was cut back by 7 bases and J by 6 bases. The CDR3 nucleotides are TGCAGCGGGGGACTAGCGGGGCTCAATGAGCAGTTCTTC. As protein: CSGGLAGLNEQFF.

This clonotype has a count of ten or more. The chain joins TRBV2 to TRBJ2-3, with 7 positions matching TRBD1. The CDR3 extends over 13 amino acids. The germline CDR1 and CDR2 sequences are SNHLY and FYNNEI. V shed 1 base and J 8 bases; nucleotides not matched to a gene: 3. The CDR3: CASSEEGAGTQYF. CDR3 DNA sequence: TGTGCCAGCAGTGAAGAGGGGGCGGGTACGCAGTATTTT.

There are many counts of this clonotype. This CDR3 reads CASSWGSYGYTF. CDR3 in DNA: TGTGCCAGCAGCTGGGGTTCCTATGGCTACACCTTC. The chain joins TRBV7-2 to TRBJ1-2, with D hard to call. V lost 4 bases and J lost 4, with 7 bases in between. This CDR3 spans 12 amino acids. Germline V CDR1 and CDR2: SGHTA, FQGNSA. The whole variable domain, remainder taken from reference TRBV7-2 and TRBJ1-2, is GAGVSQSPSNKVTEKGKDVELRCDPISGHTALYWYRQSLGQGLEFLIYFQGNSAPDKSGLPSDRFSAERTGGSVSTLTIQRTQQEDSAVYLCASSWGSYGYTFGSGTRLTVV.

This clonotype was observed many times. The genes are TRBV12-3 or TRBV12-4 and TRBJ1-5; D possibly corresponds to TRBD1 (6 bases). The CDR3 extends over 13 amino acids. V was trimmed by 1 base and J by 9 bases, leaving 10 bases between them. The CDR3 DNA follows: TGTGCCAGCAGTTTAGGGGTCAGGGGGCCCCAGCATTTT. This sequence encodes CASSLGVRGPQHF.

This sequence joins TRBV5-5 and TRBJ2-1; perhaps TRBD1 as D (6 bases). Trimming took off 2 bases at V and 2 bases at J, with 8 bases between the two ends. CDR1 is SGHKS and CDR2 is YYEKEE in the germline V gene (reference sequence). The CDR3 runs 14 residues. CDR3 DNA: TGTGCCAGCAGCTTCGGGGACACCTACAATGAGCAGTTCTTC. Translating gives CASSFGDTYNEQFF.

This clonotype was picked up many times. This chain uses TRBV14 with TRBJ1-1; TRBD1 matches at 7 bases. There are 14 residues in the CDR3. CDR1 is SGHDN, CDR2 FVKESK, per germline. V lost 3 bases, J lost 5 bases, and 6 bases stayed unmatched. CDR3 residues: CASSQTGLDTEAFF. The DNA for the CDR3 is TGTGCCAGCAGCCAGACAGGGCTTGATACTGAAGCTTTCTTT.

This clonotype was found many times. The chain recombines TRBV7-6 with TRBJ1-1; no clear D. CDR3 size: 14 residues. Trimming took 6 bases from V and 0 from J, leaving 11 bases between them. CDR1 and CDR2 (germline): SGHVS, FNYEAQ. The CDR3 sequence: CASSFGLLNTEAFF. The CDR3 DNA is TGTGCCAGCAGTTTCGGCCTTTTGAACACTGAAGCTTTCTTT. The full variable domain, rest sourced from reference TRBV7-6 and TRBJ1-1, is GAGVSQSPRYKVTKRGQDVALRCDPISGHVSLYWYRQALGQGPEFLTYFNYEAQQDKSGLPNDRFSAERPEGSISTLTIQRTEQRDSAMYRCASSFGLLNTEAFFGQGTRLTVV.

This clonotype was counted many times. This rearrangement joins TRBV5-5 to TRBJ1-2; no definite D call. The CDR3 runs to 15 residues. Trimming removed 4 bases from V and 2 bases from J, with 15 bases in between. Germline V gene sequence: CDR1 SGHKS, CDR2 YYEKEE (reference sequence). The CDR3 nucleotides are TGTGCCAGCAGCCCTACGGACGGATTCAACTATGGCTACACCTTC. It is translated as CASSPTDGFNYGYTF.

This clonotype was observed a few times. The chain carries TRBV5-4 and TRBJ2-1, with D possibly TRBD2 on 6 matching bases. The CDR3 totals 14 residues. Germline V lookup: CDR1 SGHNT, CDR2 YYREEE (reference sequence). Trimming removed 4 bases at V and 4 bases at J, with 12 bases between. CDR3 nucleotides: TGTGCCAGCAGCAGGGACTTAAAATACAATGAGCAGTTCTTC. This encodes CASSRDLKYNEQFF.

Worth noting for this clonotype: This may stem from a read error, because a much larger clone lies one nucleotide away. The V call is TRBV27, the J call TRBJ1-2, with 7 bases matching TRBD1. The CDR3 contains 15 residues. Germline CDR1 MNHEY, CDR2 SMNVEV (reference sequence). CDR3 DNA sequence: TGTGCCAGCAGTTTATCGCCTGGGACAGATCATGGCGACACCTTC. Translating gives CASSLSPGTDHGDTF.

V and J are TRBV3-1 and TRBJ2-2; 13 positions agree with TRBD2. V was pared by 4 bases and J by 4 bases, with 3 bases of the junction left unmatched. The CDR3 extends over 16 amino acids. Germline CDR1 is LGHDT and CDR2 is YNNKEL (reference sequence). This chain's CDR3 is CASSPTSGRGTGELFF. As DNA, the CDR3 is TGTGCCAGCAGCCCTACTAGCGGGAGGGGCACCGGGGAGCTGTTTTTT.

This clonotype was recorded many times. V usage is TRBV24-1 and J usage is TRBJ2-1; the match to TRBD2 covers 8 bases. J was trimmed by 4 bases and V by 9 bases; bases with no gene match: 10. This CDR3 is built from 15 residues. The germline gives CDR1 KGHDR, CDR2 SFDVKD. The CDR3 nucleotides are TGTGCCACCGAAGCAACTAGCGGAGAATACAATGAGCAGTTCTTC. It specifies CATEATSGEYNEQFF.

Only one count was recorded for this clonotype. The chain links TRBV15 to TRBJ2-3; 10 nucleotides align to TRBD2. CDR1 and CDR2 from the germline V gene are LNHNV and YYDKDF (reference sequence). CDR3 length: 16 residues. Trimming cost V 5 bases and J 2 bases; bases outside gene matches: 7. The CDR3 protein is CATSGRTSGYTDTQYF. The CDR3 nucleotides read TGTGCCACCAGCGGACGGACTAGCGGTTACACAGATACGCAGTATTTT.